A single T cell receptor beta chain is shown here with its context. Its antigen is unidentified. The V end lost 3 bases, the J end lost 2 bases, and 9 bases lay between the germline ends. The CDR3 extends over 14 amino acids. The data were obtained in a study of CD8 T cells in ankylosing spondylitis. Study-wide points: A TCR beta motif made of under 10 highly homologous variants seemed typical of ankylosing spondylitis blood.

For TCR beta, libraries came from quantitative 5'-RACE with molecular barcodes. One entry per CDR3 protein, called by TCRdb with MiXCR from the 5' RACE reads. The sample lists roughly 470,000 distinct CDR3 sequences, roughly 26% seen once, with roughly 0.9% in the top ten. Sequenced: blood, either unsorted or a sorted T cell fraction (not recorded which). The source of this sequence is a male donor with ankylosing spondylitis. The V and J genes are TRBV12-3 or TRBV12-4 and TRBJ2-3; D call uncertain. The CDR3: CASSFSSNTDTQYF. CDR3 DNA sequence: TGTGCCAGCAGTTTTTCCTCAAACACAGATACGCAGTATTTT.